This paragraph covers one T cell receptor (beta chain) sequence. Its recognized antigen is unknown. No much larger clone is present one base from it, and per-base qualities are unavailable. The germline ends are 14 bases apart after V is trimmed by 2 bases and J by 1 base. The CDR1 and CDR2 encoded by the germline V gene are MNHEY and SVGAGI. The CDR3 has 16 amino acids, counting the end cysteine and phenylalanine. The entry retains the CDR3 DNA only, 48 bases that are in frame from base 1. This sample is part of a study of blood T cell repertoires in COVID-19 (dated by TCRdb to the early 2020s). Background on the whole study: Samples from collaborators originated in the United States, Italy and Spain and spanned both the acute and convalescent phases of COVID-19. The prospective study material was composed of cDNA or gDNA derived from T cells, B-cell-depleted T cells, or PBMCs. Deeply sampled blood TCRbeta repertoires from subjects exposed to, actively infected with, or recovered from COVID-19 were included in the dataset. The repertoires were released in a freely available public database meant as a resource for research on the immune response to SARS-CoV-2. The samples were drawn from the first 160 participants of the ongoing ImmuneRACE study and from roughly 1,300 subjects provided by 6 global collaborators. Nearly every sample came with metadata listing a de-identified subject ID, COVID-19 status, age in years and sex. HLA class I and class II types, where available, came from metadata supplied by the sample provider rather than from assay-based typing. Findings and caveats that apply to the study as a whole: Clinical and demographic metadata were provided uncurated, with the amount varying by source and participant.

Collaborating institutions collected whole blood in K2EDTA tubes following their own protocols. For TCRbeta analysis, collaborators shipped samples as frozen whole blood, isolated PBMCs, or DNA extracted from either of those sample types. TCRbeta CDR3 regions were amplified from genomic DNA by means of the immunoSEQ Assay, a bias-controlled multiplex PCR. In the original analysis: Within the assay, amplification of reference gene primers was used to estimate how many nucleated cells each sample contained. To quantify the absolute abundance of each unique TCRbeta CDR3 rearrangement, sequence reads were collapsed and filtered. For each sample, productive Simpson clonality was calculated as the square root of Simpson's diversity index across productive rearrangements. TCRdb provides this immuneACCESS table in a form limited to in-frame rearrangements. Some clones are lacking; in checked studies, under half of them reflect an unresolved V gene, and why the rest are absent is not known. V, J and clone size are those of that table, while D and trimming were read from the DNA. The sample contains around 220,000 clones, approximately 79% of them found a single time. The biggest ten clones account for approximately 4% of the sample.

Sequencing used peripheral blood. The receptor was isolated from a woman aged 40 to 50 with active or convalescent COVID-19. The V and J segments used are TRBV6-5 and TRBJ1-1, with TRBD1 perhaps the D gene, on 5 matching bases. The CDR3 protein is CASSYREGRPNTEAFF. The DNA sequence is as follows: TGTGCCAGCAGTTACAGGGAGGGGCGGCCGAACACTGAAGCTTTCTTT.